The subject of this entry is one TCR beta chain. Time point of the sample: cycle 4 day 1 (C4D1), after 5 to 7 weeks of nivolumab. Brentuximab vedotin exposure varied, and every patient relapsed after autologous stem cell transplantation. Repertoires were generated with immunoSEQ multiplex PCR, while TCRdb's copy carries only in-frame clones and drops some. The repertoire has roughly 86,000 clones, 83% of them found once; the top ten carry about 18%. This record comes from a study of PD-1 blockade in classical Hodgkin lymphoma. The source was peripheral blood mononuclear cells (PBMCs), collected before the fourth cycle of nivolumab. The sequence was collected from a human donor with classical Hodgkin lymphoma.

The CDR3 is CASSEGRNTEAFF. Here the CDR3 DNA reads TGTGCCAGCAGTGAGGGGAGGAACACTGAAGCTTTCTTT. This chain connects TRBV6-1 to TRBJ1-1; no clear D. The V end was cut by 3 bases, the J end by 1 base, with 6 bases between. The CDR3 is 13 residues long. From germline, CDR1 is MNHNS and CDR2 SASEGT.